This T cell receptor beta chain was recorded in a study of shared clonotypes between healthy human individuals. Study-level background: Every donor yielded three CD4 naive, three CD4 memory, two CD8 naive and one CD8 memory plate. Regarding the study as a whole: The genetic and exposure-history diversity represented was limited by few donors.

About this clone itself: What it binds is not known.

Deep-level running was used for the assay. Per sorted-subset replicate PCR, input was approximately 0.2 ug DNA, representing tens of thousands of T cell genomes. Sequenced by immunoSEQ multiplex PCR; TCRdb stores in-frame clones only, minus some. The top ten clones hold about 1.4% of a sample with about 1 million clones, around 76% of them seen once. The TCR sequence derives from a man aged 18-30 years in good health. The source material was memory CD4+ T cells sorted from blood. Stated subset: CD45RA-negative fraction.

CDR3 protein: CASSPLGRASTDTQYF. The DNA for the CDR3 is TGTGCCAGCAGCCCCCTCGGGAGGGCTAGCACAGATACGCAGTATTTT. V gene TRBV7-9 combines with J gene TRBJ2-3, with 8 bases matching TRBD2. Germline lookup yields CDR1 SEHNR and CDR2 FQNEAQ (reference sequence). The ends lost 5 bases at V and 0 bases at J; junction bases unmatched: 7. The CDR3 covers 16 residues. The complete variable domain, with remaining parts taken from reference TRBV7-9 and TRBJ2-3, reads DTGVSQNPRHKITKRGQNVTFRCDPISEHNRLYWYRQTLGQGPEFLTYFQNEAQLEKSRLLSDRFSAERPKGSFSTLEIQRTEQGDSAMYLCASSPLGRASTDTQYFGPGTRLTVL.